Listed below are T cell receptor beta chains from one sample, sequenced in a study of blood T cell repertoires in COVID-19. Libraries were prepared by immunoSEQ multiplex PCR; TCRdb keeps only in-frame clonotypes and omits some of them. Of more than 95,000 clones detected, around four fifths appear once; the ten largest clones hold 10% to 15%. What was sequenced was peripheral blood. The receptors originated from a man aged 55-75 years with acute or convalescent COVID-19. The CDR3 runs from the conserved cysteine through the conserved F or W. The D gene is left open where the match is weak. The size field is filled for only some rows; it gives once, few, many or a size class.

size	V	D	J	DNA	CDR3
NA	TRBV30	NA	TRBJ1-5	TGTGCCTGGGCCGGCGGCCAGTTTCATCAGCCCCAGCATTTT	CAWAGGQFHQPQHF
NA	TRBV24-1	TRBD2	TRBJ2-1	TGTGCCACCAGTGACTTCAGCGGGAGAGAGCAGTTCTTC	CATSDFSGREQFF
NA	TRBV27	TRBD1	TRBJ1-6	TGTGCCAGCAGTTTCTTGGACAGGGAGGGTTCACCCCTCCACTTT	CASSFLDREGSPLHF
few	TRBV7-9	NA	TRBJ1-5	TGTGCCAGCACCTCGGGGGGAAGCAATCAGCCCCAGCATTTT	CASTSGGSNQPQHF
NA	TRBV2	NA	TRBJ1-1	TGTGCCAGCAGTGACCCTAGGCCCACTGAAGCTTTCTTT	CASSDPRPTEAFF
NA	TRBV6-5	NA	TRBJ1-1	TGTGCCTCAACCCTCAGGGTTCGCACTGAAGCTTTCTTT	CASTLRVRTEAFF
NA	TRBV6-5	NA	TRBJ2-3	TGTGCCAGCCGACGGGGACTCGGCCCAGATACGCAGTATTTT	CASRRGLGPDTQYF
NA	TRBV10-3	TRBD2	TRBJ2-7	TGTGCCATCAGCGAGCGGGGGACTGCTTCCTACGAGCAGTACTTC	CAISERGTASYEQYF
NA	TRBV4-2	TRBD2	TRBJ2-7	TGTGCCAGCAGCCAAAGCACTAGCGGGGTCTACGAGCAGTACTTC	CASSQSTSGVYEQYF
few	TRBV4-2	NA	TRBJ2-7	TGTGCCAGCAGCCATGGACAGAACTACGAGCAGTACTTC	CASSHGQNYEQYF
NA	TRBV7-8	NA	TRBJ1-2	TGTGCCAGCAGCCTAAGAGACAGATATGGCTACACCTTC	CASSLRDRYGYTF
NA	TRBV29-1	NA	TRBJ2-3	TGCAGCGCTTCCTCCGGGATCTCTGGAGATACGCAGTATTTT	CSASSGISGDTQYF
NA	TRBV15	TRBD2	TRBJ2-2	TGTGCCACCAGCAGAGACCTAGCGGGAGTTTCCGGGGAGCTGTTTTTT	CATSRDLAGVSGELFF
NA	TRBV6-1	NA	TRBJ2-3	TGTGCCAGCAGTGAACGGAGACTGAATACGCAGTATTTT	CASSERRLNTQYF
once	TRBV27	NA	TRBJ1-2	TGTGCCAGCAGTGCTTCAGGGTACGGCTACACCTTC	CASSASGYGYTF
NA	TRBV10-3	NA	TRBJ1-3	TGTGCCGCTGGGGGCAGTGGAAACACCATATATTTT	CAAGGSGNTIYF
NA	TRBV12-3/TRBV12-4	NA	TRBJ2-1	TGTGCCAGCAGTTTTCTCCTATCGCAGTTCTTC	CASSFLLSQFF
NA	TRBV30	NA	TRBJ1-2	TGTGCCTGGAGTGTAGGGGAACAGGGAAGGATCGGTGGCTACACCTTC	CAWSVGEQGRIGGYTF
NA	TRBV2	NA	TRBJ1-6	TGTGCCAGCAACCCCGGGACATACTCTTCACCCCTCCACTTT	CASNPGTYSSPLHF
NA	TRBV19	NA	TRBJ1-3	TGTGCCAGTAGTAGTTACGGGGCTGGAAACACCATATATTTT	CASSSYGAGNTIYF
NA	TRBV7-9	NA	TRBJ2-1	TGTGCCAGCAGCCCGCGCCCCGGGGTAACGTCCTACAATGAGCAGTTCTTC	CASSPRPGVTSYNEQFF